These 16 T cell receptor beta chains were all obtained from the same sample, sequenced in a study. TCRdb passed the 5' RACE reads through MiXCR, listing each CDR3 protein once. The profile shows thousands of distinct CDR3 sequences, about half of them singletons. The sorted Tregs were CD4+CD25+CD127-/low cells. The material sequenced was Tregs sorted from a lymph node. The receptors stem from a female donor with breast cancer.

The J gene is TRBJ2-1, the V gene TRBV11-2; no reliable D call. The CDR3 contains 14 residues. The germline CDR1 and CDR2 sequences are SGHAT and FQNNGV. The germline V and J ends were trimmed by 3 bases and 5 bases, with 11 bases remaining between them. The CDR3: CASSFYGEDNEQFF. The CDR3 DNA sequence: TGTGCCAGCAGCTTTTACGGAGAGGACAATGAGCAGTTCTTC.

This clonotype was found a few times. The rearrangement uses TRBV5-1 and TRBJ2-2; D call uncertain. Trimming took 1 base from V and 4 from J, leaving 11 bases between them. This CDR3 region has 15 residues. Germline V lookup: CDR1 SGHRS, CDR2 YFSETQ. The CDR3 nucleotides are TGCGCCAGCAGCTTGACAGACCCAGCCACCGGGGAGCTGTTTTTT. This gives the protein CASSLTDPATGELFF.

This clonotype was observed a few times. The chain carries TRBV9 and TRBJ1-1; TRBD1 might be the D (6 bases). The CDR3 covers 15 residues. The ends were cut back, 3 bases at V and 0 bases at J, with 12 bases in the middle. Germline loops: CDR1 SGDLS, CDR2 YYNGEE. CDR3 residues: CASSAGGSMNTEAFF. The CDR3 DNA reads as TGTGCCAGCAGCGCTGGGGGCTCCATGAACACTGAAGCTTTCTTT.

This clonotype is termed medium-sized. The chain is built from TRBV7-6 and TRBJ2-1, with 9 bases matching TRBD1. The CDR3 length is 17 residues. J lost 5 bases, V lost 1 base, and 9 bases had no gene match. The germline gives CDR1 SGHVS, CDR2 FNYEAQ. This chain's CDR3 is CASSLVFGTGPNNEQFF. CDR3 DNA sequence: TGTGCCAGCAGCTTAGTGTTCGGGACAGGGCCTAACAATGAGCAGTTCTTC. The variable domain in full, completed from reference TRBV7-6 and TRBJ2-1, reads GAGVSQSPRYKVTKRGQDVALRCDPISGHVSLYWYRQALGQGPEFLTYFNYEAQQDKSGLPNDRFSAERPEGSISTLTIQRTEQRDSAMYRCASSLVFGTGPNNEQFFGPGTRLTVL.

This sequence joins TRBV5-5 and TRBJ1-6; 7 nucleotides line up with TRBD1. Trimming took 2 bases from V and 3 from J; bases not matched to a gene: 11. The germline gives CDR1 SGHKS, CDR2 YYEKEE (reference sequence). The length of the CDR3 is 18 residues. The CDR3 reads CASSFGTAVSLYNSPLHF. DNA for the CDR3: TGTGCCAGCAGCTTTGGGACAGCAGTTTCCCTCTATAATTCACCCCTCCACTTT. Drawing the rest from reference TRBV5-5 and TRBJ1-6, the complete variable domain is DAGVTQSPTHLIKTRGQQVTLRCSPISGHKSVSWYQQVLGQGPQFIFQYYEKEERGRGNFPDRFSARQFPNYSSELNVNALLLGDSALYLCASSFGTAVSLYNSPLHFGNGTRLTVT.

This clonotype showed up just once. This chain uses TRBV7-9 with TRBJ2-2; D not resolved. The CDR3 runs to 12 residues. CDR1 is SEHNR and CDR2 is FQNEAQ in the germline V gene (reference sequence). V dropped 8 bases and J dropped 0 bases, with 4 bases sitting between them. DNA for the CDR3: TGTGCCAGCGGGCCGAACACCGGGGAGCTGTTTTTT. This sequence encodes CASGPNTGELFF.

This clonotype was observed a few times. Sequence at one end of the junction differs from germline and may be a read error. V usage is TRBV4-1 and J usage is TRBJ2-1; D ambiguous. The CDR3 consists of 13 residues. Germline V gene sequence: CDR1 MGHRA, CDR2 YSYEKL. The CDR3, as DNA: TGTGCCAGCAAGCTCATTGACTACAATGAGCAGTTCTTC. Amino acids: CASKLIDYNEQFF.

This chain uses TRBV29-1 with TRBJ2-1; 10 bases fit TRBD2. Germline CDR1 reads SQVTM; CDR2 reads ANQGSEA. V lost 7 bases, J lost 8 bases, and 14 bases stayed unmatched. The CDR3 is 15 amino acids. The DNA for the CDR3 is TGCAGCGCTTTATCCGGGACTAGCGAGTTGGATGAGCAGTTCTTC. This translates into CSALSGTSELDEQFF.

This rearrangement joins TRBV20-1 to TRBJ1-4; D gene unclear. V lost 0 bases and J 2 bases, leaving 4 bases between the germline ends. Germline V gene lookup returns CDR1 DFQATT and CDR2 SNEGSKA (reference sequence). The CDR3 runs to 13 residues. The CDR3 DNA reads as TGCAGTGCTAGAGATATCACTAATGAAAAACTGTTTTTT. It encodes CSARDITNEKLFF.

This sequence joins TRBV11-2 and TRBJ2-3; 13 positions match TRBD2. Per the germline V gene, CDR1 is SGHAT and CDR2 is FQNNGV. This CDR3 is built from 16 residues. The V segment lost 5 bases and the J segment 2 bases; nucleotides outside the gene matches: 4. For the CDR3, the DNA is TGTGCCAGCAGCCCGGGACTAGCGGGATTCACAGATACGCAGTATTTT. It specifies CASSPGLAGFTDTQYF.

In its sample, this clonotype was seen a few times. The CDR3 sequence: CSARDRDGTSRWDEQYF. The CDR3, as DNA: TGCAGTGCTAGAGACAGAGACGGGACTAGCAGGTGGGACGAGCAGTACTTC. The J gene is TRBJ2-7, the V gene TRBV20-1; TRBD2 matches 9 bases. Germline assignment: CDR1 DFQATT and CDR2 SNEGSKA (reference sequence). This CDR3 has 17 amino acids. Trimming removed 0 bases from V and 5 bases from J; junction bases left unmatched: 14.

This chain links TRBV11-3 with TRBJ2-2; D is unresolved. This CDR3 has 15 residues. Germline loops: CDR1 SGHNT, CDR2 YENEEA. V was cut by 3 bases and J by 4 bases, with 12 bases left in between. CDR3 region: CASSFLVGSTGELFF. The DNA for the CDR3 is TGTGCCAGCAGCTTTTTGGTGGGGTCCACCGGGGAGCTGTTTTTT.

Of note for this clonotype: Relative to the germline gene, one junction end is altered; a read error may explain this. J is TRBJ2-1 and V is TRBV4-1; D is undetermined. Germline CDR1 MGHRA, CDR2 YSYEKL. The CDR3 is 12 amino acids. The CDR3 DNA reads as TGTGCCAGCAGCCAAGATCGCGATGAGCAGTTCTTC. Its protein is CASSQDRDEQFF.

The chain links TRBV6-5 to TRBJ1-2, with 8 bases identical to TRBD1. CDR3 length: 14 amino acids. The ends lost 3 bases at V and 4 bases at J; junction bases unmatched: 4. Germline V gene sequence: CDR1 MNHEY, CDR2 SVGAGI. The CDR3 DNA reads TGTGCCAGCAGTTATCGCACAGGGGGCTATGGCTACACCTTC. It translates to CASSYRTGGYGYTF.

The rearrangement uses TRBV12-3 or TRBV12-4 and TRBJ1-4, with D perhaps TRBD1 (6 bases). The CDR3 has 15 amino acids. Trimming removed 7 bases at V and 7 bases at J, with 19 bases between. CDR3 nucleotide sequence: TGTGCCAGCACTCCCGGGGGGGGCGTGGGTGAAAAACTGTTTTTT. This gives the protein CASTPGGGVGEKLFF.

This clonotype was observed a few times. J is TRBJ2-2 and V is TRBV9, with 7 bases aligning to TRBD1. The CDR3 contains 15 residues. Germline CDR1 reads SGDLS; CDR2 reads YYNGEE. After removal of 3 bases from V and 0 bases from J, the junction contained 2 bases not matched to a gene. CDR3 residues: CASSDDRANTGELFF. The CDR3 coding sequence is TGTGCCAGCAGCGACGACAGGGCGAACACCGGGGAGCTGTTTTTT.